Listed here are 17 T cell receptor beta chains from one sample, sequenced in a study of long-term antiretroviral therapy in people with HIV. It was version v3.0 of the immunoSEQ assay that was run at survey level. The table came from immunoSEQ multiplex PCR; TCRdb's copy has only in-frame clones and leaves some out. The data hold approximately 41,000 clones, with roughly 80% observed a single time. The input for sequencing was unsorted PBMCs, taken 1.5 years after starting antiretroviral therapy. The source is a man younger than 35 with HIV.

The DNA of the CDR3 is TGTGCCAGCTCACCGGATTCATCAGATACGCAGTATTTT. It yields the protein CASSPDSSDTQYF. The chain carries TRBV18 and TRBJ2-3, with D unresolved. Germline CDR1 and CDR2: KGHSH and LQKENI. The CDR3 has 13 residues. The V gene lost 3 bases and the J gene lost 4 bases, with 8 bases spanning the gap.

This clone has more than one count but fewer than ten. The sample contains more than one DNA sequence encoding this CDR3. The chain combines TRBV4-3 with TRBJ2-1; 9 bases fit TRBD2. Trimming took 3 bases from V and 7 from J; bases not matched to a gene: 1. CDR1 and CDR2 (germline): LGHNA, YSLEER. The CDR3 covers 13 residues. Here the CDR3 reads CASSQAGGNEQFF. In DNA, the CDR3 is TGCGCCAGCAGCCAGGCGGGAGGGAATGAGCAGTTCTTC.

CDR3 sequence reads: CASSYYGGSSTDTQYF. CDR3 nucleotide sequence: TGTGCCAGCAGTTACTACGGCGGATCTTCCACAGATACGCAGTATTTT. This chain joins TRBV6-5 and TRBJ2-3; D remains unclear. V lost 1 base and J lost 2, with 13 bases in between. Per the germline V gene, CDR1 is MNHEY and CDR2 is SVGAGI. The CDR3 has 16 residues.

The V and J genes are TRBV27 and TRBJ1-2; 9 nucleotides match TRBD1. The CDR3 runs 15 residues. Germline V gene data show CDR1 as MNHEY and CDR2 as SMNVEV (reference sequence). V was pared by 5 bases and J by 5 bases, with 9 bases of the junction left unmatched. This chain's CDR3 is CASSPQQGARYGYTF. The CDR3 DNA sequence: TGTGCCAGCAGTCCTCAACAGGGGGCGAGATATGGCTACACCTTC.

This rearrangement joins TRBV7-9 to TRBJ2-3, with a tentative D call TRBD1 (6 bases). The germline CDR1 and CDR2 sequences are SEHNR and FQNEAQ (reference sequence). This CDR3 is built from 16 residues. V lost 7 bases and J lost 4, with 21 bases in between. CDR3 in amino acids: CASTLSRDTRADTQYF. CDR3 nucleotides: TGTGCCAGCACCCTTAGTCGGGACACAAGGGCAGATACGCAGTATTTT.

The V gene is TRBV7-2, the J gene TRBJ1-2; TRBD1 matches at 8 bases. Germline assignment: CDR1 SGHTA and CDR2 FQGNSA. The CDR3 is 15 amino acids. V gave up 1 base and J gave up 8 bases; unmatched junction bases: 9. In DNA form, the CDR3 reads TGTGCCAGCAGCTTAGTGTGGACAGGGCCCGGGGGCTACACCTTC. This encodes CASSLVWTGPGGYTF.

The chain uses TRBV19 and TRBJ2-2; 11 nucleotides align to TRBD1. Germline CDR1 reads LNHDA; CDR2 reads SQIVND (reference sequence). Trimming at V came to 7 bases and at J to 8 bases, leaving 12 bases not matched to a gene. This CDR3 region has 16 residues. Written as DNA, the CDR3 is TGTGCCAGTACCACAAGGGGGACAGGGGGTCGTGGGGAGCTGTTTTTT. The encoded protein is CASTTRGTGGRGELFF.

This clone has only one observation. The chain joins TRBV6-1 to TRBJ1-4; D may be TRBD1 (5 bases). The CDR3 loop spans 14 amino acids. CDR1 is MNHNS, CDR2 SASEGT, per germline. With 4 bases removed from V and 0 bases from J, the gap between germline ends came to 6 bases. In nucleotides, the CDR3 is TGTGCCAGCAGTGCAGGGACAACTAATGAAAAACTGTTTTTT. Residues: CASSAGTTNEKLFF.

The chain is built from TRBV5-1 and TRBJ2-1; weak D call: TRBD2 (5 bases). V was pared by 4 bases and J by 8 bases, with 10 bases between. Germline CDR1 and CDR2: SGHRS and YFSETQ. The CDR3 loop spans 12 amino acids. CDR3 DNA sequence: TGCGCCAGCAGCCGCTCGCGGGATGAGCAGTTCTTC. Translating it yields CASSRSRDEQFF.

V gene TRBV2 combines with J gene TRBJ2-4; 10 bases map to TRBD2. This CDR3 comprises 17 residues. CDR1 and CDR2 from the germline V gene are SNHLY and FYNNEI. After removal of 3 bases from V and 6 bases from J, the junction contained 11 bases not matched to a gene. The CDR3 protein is CASSDDYSGRTGNIQYF. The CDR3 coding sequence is TGTGCCAGCAGTGATGACTATAGCGGGAGGACAGGAAACATTCAGTACTTC.

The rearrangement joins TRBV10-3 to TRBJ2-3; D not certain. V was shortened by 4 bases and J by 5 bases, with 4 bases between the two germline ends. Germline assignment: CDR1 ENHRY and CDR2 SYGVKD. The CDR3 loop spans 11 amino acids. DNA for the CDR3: TGTGCCATCAGTGTCCTAGATACGCAGTATTTT. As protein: CAISVLDTQYF.

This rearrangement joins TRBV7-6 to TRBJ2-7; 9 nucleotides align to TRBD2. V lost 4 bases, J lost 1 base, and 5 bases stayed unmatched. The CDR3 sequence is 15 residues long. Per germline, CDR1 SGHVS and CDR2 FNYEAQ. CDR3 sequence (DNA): TGTGCCAGCAGCTCCCTAGCGGGGCTATCCTACGAGCAGTACTTC. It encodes CASSSLAGLSYEQYF.

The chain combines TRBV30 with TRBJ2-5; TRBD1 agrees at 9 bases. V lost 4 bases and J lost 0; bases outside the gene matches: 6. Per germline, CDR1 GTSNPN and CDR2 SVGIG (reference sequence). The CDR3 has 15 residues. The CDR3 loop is CAWKGQGKYQETQYF. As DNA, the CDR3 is TGTGCCTGGAAGGGACAGGGTAAATACCAAGAGACCCAGTACTTC.

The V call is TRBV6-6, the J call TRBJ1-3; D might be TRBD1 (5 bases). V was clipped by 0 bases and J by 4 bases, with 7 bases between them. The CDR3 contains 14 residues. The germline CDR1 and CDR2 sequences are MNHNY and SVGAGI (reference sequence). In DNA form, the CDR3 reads TGTGCCAGCAGTTACTCGTCAGGGGGAAACACCATATATTTT. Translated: CASSYSSGGNTIYF.

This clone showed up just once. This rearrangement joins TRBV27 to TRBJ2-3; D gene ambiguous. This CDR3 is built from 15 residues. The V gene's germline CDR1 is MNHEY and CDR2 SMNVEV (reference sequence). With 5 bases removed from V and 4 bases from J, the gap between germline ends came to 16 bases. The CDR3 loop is CASSPLGPAPDTQYF. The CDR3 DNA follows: TGTGCCAGCAGTCCGCTTGGACCGGCCCCAGATACGCAGTATTTT.

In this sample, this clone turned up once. For the CDR3, the DNA is TGTGCCAGCGGCAGGGGGAGAGGGAACACTGAAGCTTTCTTT. It yields the protein CASGRGRGNTEAFF. This rearrangement joins TRBV11-2 to TRBJ1-1; 7 bases map to TRBD1. The germline V gene has CDR1 SGHAT and CDR2 FQNNGV. This CDR3 is built from 14 residues. The V segment lost 8 bases and the J segment 1 base; nucleotides outside the gene matches: 7.

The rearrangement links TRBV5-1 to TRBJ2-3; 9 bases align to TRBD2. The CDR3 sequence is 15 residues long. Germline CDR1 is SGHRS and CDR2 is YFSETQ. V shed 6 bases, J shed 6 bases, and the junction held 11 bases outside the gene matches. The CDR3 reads CASMITSGSGDTQYF. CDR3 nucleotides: TGCGCCAGCATGATCACTAGCGGGTCGGGGGATACGCAGTATTTT.